The 23 T cell receptor beta chains reported below all come from one sample, sequenced in a study of T cell changes during pregnancy in multiple sclerosis. Generated by immunoSEQ multiplex PCR, the TCRdb table keeps only in-frame clones and is missing some. The repertoire holds 25,000 to 35,000 clones, with 80% to 90% as singletons. This sample comprised CD4+ T cells from peripheral blood mononuclear cells, obtained in the first trimester of pregnancy. These receptor sequences come from a female donor in good health, enrolled as a control in a pregnancy study.

The chain uses TRBV7-2 and TRBJ2-2; 7 nucleotides line up with TRBD1. J gave up 1 base and V 5 bases, and 4 bases lay outside the gene matches. Germline CDR1 is SGHTA and CDR2 is FQGNSA. The CDR3 runs 15 residues. CDR3 residues: CASSVRTGNTGELFF. In DNA, the CDR3 is TGTGCCAGCAGCGTCCGGACAGGGAACACCGGGGAGCTGTTTTTT.

The rearrangement uses TRBV13 and TRBJ1-1, with 7 positions matching TRBD1. The CDR3 has 14 amino acids. V shed 3 bases, J shed 1 base, and the junction held 2 bases outside the gene matches. Germline CDR1 and CDR2: PRHDT and FYEKMQ (reference sequence). The CDR3 DNA reads as TGTGCCAGCAGCTTCGGGACAGCGAACACTGAAGCTTTCTTT. Translation: CASSFGTANTEAFF.

The chain combines TRBV16 with TRBJ2-7; 10 bases are shared with TRBD1. Looked up from germline, CDR1 is KGHSY and CDR2 is FQNENV. The ends lost 4 bases at V and 4 bases at J; junction bases unmatched: 1. The CDR3 runs to 13 residues. CDR3 sequence (DNA): TGTGCCAGCAGCCCGGACAGGGGGTACGAGCAGTACTTC. Translation: CASSPDRGYEQYF.

The CDR3: CASSGPRTSGGADTQYF. CDR3 nucleotide sequence: TGTGCCAGCAGTGGACCGCGGACTAGCGGGGGAGCAGATACGCAGTATTTT. The chain is built from TRBV6-1 and TRBJ2-3; 13 bases map to TRBD2. There are 17 residues in the CDR3. CDR1 is MNHNS, CDR2 SASEGT, per germline. V gave up 4 bases and J gave up 4 bases; unmatched junction bases: 8.

This chain links TRBV2 with TRBJ2-2; D may be TRBD1 (5 bases). CDR3 size: 15 residues. From germline, CDR1 is SNHLY and CDR2 FYNNEI. V was trimmed by 7 bases and J by 4 bases, leaving 16 bases between them. The CDR3: CASMERQISTGELFF. DNA for the CDR3: TGTGCCAGCATGGAGAGACAGATTAGCACCGGGGAGCTGTTTTTT.

The chain has TRBV9 and TRBJ1-3; D may be TRBD1 (6 bases). Germline lookup yields CDR1 SGDLS and CDR2 YYNGEE. V was clipped by 3 bases and J by 3 bases, with 10 bases between them. This CDR3 comprises 14 residues. CDR3 sequence reads: CASSEPGDGNTIYF. The CDR3 bases are TGTGCCAGCAGCGAGCCAGGGGATGGAAACACCATATATTTT.

This clone appeared a single time. The chain combines TRBV11-2 with TRBJ1-4; D gene unclear. Germline V lookup: CDR1 SGHAT, CDR2 FQNNGV. This CDR3 has 15 amino acids. The V end lost 5 bases, the J end lost 8 bases, and 18 bases lay between the germline ends. CDR3 region: CASSPKRRIGEKLFF. The DNA for the CDR3 is TGTGCCAGCAGCCCAAAGAGGAGGATAGGCGAAAAACTGTTTTTT.

A note on this clone: The same CDR3 arises from other DNA sequences in this sample as well. J is TRBJ1-2 and V is TRBV30, with a tentative D call TRBD1 (6 bases). There are 13 residues in the CDR3. V was clipped by 5 bases and J by 2 bases, with 12 bases between them. Germline assignment: CDR1 GTSNPN and CDR2 SVGIG (reference sequence). The CDR3 coding sequence is TGTGCCTGGTCCCTCCAGGGGAACTATGGCTACACCTTC. Translating gives CAWSLQGNYGYTF.

This chain links TRBV4-1 with TRBJ1-6; D remains ambiguous. Between the trimmed V and J ends, which lost 1 base and 7 bases, there was a span of 5 bases. The CDR3 consists of 13 residues. Germline assignment: CDR1 MGHRA and CDR2 YSYEKL. The CDR3 nucleotides read TGCGCCAGCAGCCAAGCGGGGAATTCACCCCTCCACTTT. Amino acids: CASSQAGNSPLHF.

This chain links TRBV29-1 with TRBJ1-2, with a possible D match to TRBD1 (5 bases). CDR1 SQVTM and CDR2 ANQGSEA come from the germline V gene. The CDR3 extends over 15 amino acids. Trimming left V 7 bases short and J 1 base short, with 19 bases between. DNA of the CDR3: TGCAGCGCCTCGAAGGCAGCCAGGGTTAACTATGGCTACACCTTC. Amino acids: CSASKAARVNYGYTF. The full variable domain, rest sourced from reference TRBV29-1 and TRBJ1-2, is SAVISQKPSRDICQRGTSLTIQCQVDSQVTMMFWYRQQPGQSLTLIATANQGSEATYESGFVIDKFPISRPNLTFSTLTVSNMSPEDSSIYLCSASKAARVNYGYTFGSGTRLTVV.

CDR3 residues: CASSIAGGGRNTIYF. CDR3 coding DNA: TGTGCCAGTAGTATTGCGGGAGGGGGCCGAAACACCATATATTTT. The J gene is TRBJ1-3, the V gene TRBV19; 7 bases agree with TRBD1. The CDR3 has 15 residues. V lost 3 bases and J lost 5; bases outside the gene matches: 7. The germline CDR1 and CDR2 sequences are LNHDA and SQIVND (reference sequence).

V is TRBV19 and J is TRBJ2-1; perhaps TRBD1 as D (5 bases). The CDR3 sequence is 15 residues long. Germline V lookup: CDR1 LNHDA, CDR2 SQIVND (reference sequence). V was shortened by 4 bases and J by 3 bases, with 13 bases between the two germline ends. CDR3 in amino acids: CASSTAGYVYNEQFF. The CDR3, as DNA: TGTGCCAGTAGTACGGCAGGGTATGTCTACAATGAGCAGTTCTTC.

This clone was recorded once. The chain uses TRBV10-3 and TRBJ2-3, with 7 bases that match TRBD1. The CDR3 is made up of 16 amino acids. Germline CDR1 and CDR2: ENHRY and SYGVKD. V was clipped by 4 bases and J by 0 bases; unmatched bases: 7. CDR3 sequence (DNA): TGTGCCATCAGTGCGCGACAGGGTTTTAGCACAGATACGCAGTATTTT. This sequence encodes CAISARQGFSTDTQYF.

This chain connects TRBV18 to TRBJ2-3; D gene uncertain. Germline V gene lookup returns CDR1 KGHSH and CDR2 LQKENI. V shed 0 bases and J shed 6 bases, with 10 bases lying between them. The CDR3 covers 14 residues. The chain's CDR3 is CASSPPPRWDTQYF. CDR3 nucleotides: TGTGCCAGCTCACCACCCCCCAGGTGGGATACGCAGTATTTT.

This chain joins TRBV5-1 and TRBJ1-3; perhaps TRBD1 as D (5 bases). V dropped 3 bases and J dropped 0 bases, with 19 bases sitting between them. The CDR3 sequence is 18 residues long. Germline V gene sequence: CDR1 SGHRS, CDR2 YFSETQ. CDR3 nucleotides: TGCGCCAGCAGCTCAGCGACAGCCGCCTCTCTCTCTGGAAACACCATATATTTT. Translated: CASSSATAASLSGNTIYF. The full variable domain, in which reference TRBV5-1 and TRBJ1-3 provide the parts outside the CDR3, is KAGVTQTPRYLIKTRGQQVTLSCSPISGHRSVSWYQQTPGQGLQFLFEYFSETQRNKGNFPGRFSGRQFSNSRSEMNVSTLELGDSALYLCASSSATAASLSGNTIYFGEGSWLTVV.

The rearrangement joins TRBV5-8 to TRBJ2-2; TRBD1 matches 10 bases. The V gene's germline CDR1 is SGHTS and CDR2 YDEGEE. Trimming removed 5 bases from V and 2 bases from J; junction bases left unmatched: 9. This CDR3 contains 17 residues. The CDR3 here is CASSPGTGAINTGELFF. The CDR3 DNA follows: TGTGCCAGCAGTCCTGGGACAGGGGCCATTAACACCGGGGAGCTGTTTTTT.

This chain uses TRBV19 with TRBJ1-2, with 7 bases matching TRBD1. Per the germline V gene, CDR1 is LNHDA and CDR2 is SQIVND (reference sequence). Germline trimming cut 3 bases from V and 4 bases from J; bases unmatched to any gene: 5. The CDR3 consists of 14 residues. CDR3 region: CASSMGQRTYGYTF. CDR3 sequence (DNA): TGTGCCAGTAGTATGGGACAGCGAACCTATGGCTACACCTTC.

V and J are TRBV29-1 and TRBJ1-4, with D possibly matching TRBD1 (5 bases). V lost 3 bases, J lost 7 bases, and 9 bases lay in between. CDR1 and CDR2 from the germline V gene are SQVTM and ANQGSEA. CDR3 length equals 12 residues. CDR3 bases: TGCAGCGTTGAGGCCGGGGGTGAAAAACTGTTTTTT. Protein: CSVEAGGEKLFF.

The V call is TRBV27, the J call TRBJ1-5, with 7 bases that match TRBD1. The germline V gene has CDR1 MNHEY and CDR2 SMNVEV (reference sequence). The V gene end was trimmed by 6 bases and the J gene end by 5 bases; junction bases not matched to a gene: 7. The CDR3 runs to 14 residues. CDR3: CASRETGEHQPQHF. In DNA, the CDR3 is TGTGCCAGCAGAGAAACAGGGGAACATCAGCCCCAGCATTTT.

The V gene is TRBV6-1, the J gene TRBJ1-2; TRBD1 agrees at 12 bases. Trimming took 2 bases from V and 4 from J; bases not matched to a gene: 14. Germline CDR1 is MNHNS and CDR2 is SASEGT. The CDR3 spans 19 residues. The CDR3 DNA follows: TGTGCCAGCAGTGAACAGCCCCGGGACAGGGGGCGCGGTGTCTATGGCTACACCTTC. It specifies CASSEQPRDRGRGVYGYTF.

The chain combines TRBV11-2 with TRBJ1-1; unclear D gene. Trimming removed 0 bases at V and 2 bases at J, with 4 bases between. CDR3 size: 13 residues. CDR1 is SGHAT and CDR2 is FQNNGV in the germline V gene. The CDR3 here is CASSLDLNTEAFF. In nucleotides, the CDR3 is TGTGCCAGCAGCTTAGATCTTAACACTGAAGCTTTCTTT. The entire variable domain, with the rest obtained from reference TRBV11-2 and TRBJ1-1, is as follows: EAGVAQSPRYKIIEKRQSVAFWCNPISGHATLYWYQQILGQGPKLLIQFQNNGVVDDSQLPKDRFSAERLKGVDSTLKIQPAKLEDSAVYLCASSLDLNTEAFFGQGTRLTVV.

This chain connects TRBV7-9 to TRBJ2-3; no definite D call. The CDR3 runs to 15 residues. Trimming removed 6 bases from V and 1 base from J, with 14 bases in between. Germline CDR1 SEHNR, CDR2 FQNEAQ (reference sequence). The CDR3 loop reads CASSSKRLGTDTQYF. DNA for the CDR3: TGTGCCAGCAGTTCAAAGAGACTGGGCACAGATACGCAGTATTTT.

The genes are TRBV19 and TRBJ2-7; TRBD1 matches 7 bases. Germline V gene data show CDR1 as LNHDA and CDR2 as SQIVND (reference sequence). The CDR3 length is 14 residues. V shed 4 bases, J shed 4 bases, and the junction held 7 bases outside the gene matches. CDR3 nucleotides: TGTGCCAGTAGTAGGCAGGGGGATGGATACGAGCAGTACTTC. Translated: CASSRQGDGYEQYF.